Below are 30 T cell receptor beta chains sequenced from a single sample in a study of T cells in Graves' hyperthyroidism and ophthalmopathy. Using RNA transcripts as the source, TCR beta CDR3 regions were amplified. A first-round RT-PCR of the TCR CDR3 used the HTBI primer set. TCRdb itself ran the multiplex PCR reads through MiXCR, one entry per CDR3 protein. Of around 210,000 distinct CDR3 sequences listed, around a sixth were seen once; the top ten hold about half. Material: blood. The receptors come from a woman aged 45-65 years with Graves' hyperthyroidism.

This clonotype showed up many times. The chain couples TRBV7-6 to TRBJ2-1; D not certain. The CDR3 covers 11 residues. The germline CDR1 and CDR2 sequences are SGHVS and FNYEAQ. Trimming cost V 2 bases and J 8 bases, with 4 bases left between them. CDR3 in DNA: TGTGCCAGCAGCTTAAAATATGAGCAGTTCTTC. This translates into CASSLKYEQFF.

This clonotype was observed a handful of times. V gene TRBV9 combines with J gene TRBJ2-4; the D gene is possibly TRBD2 (5 bases). This CDR3 has 17 residues. Deletions cut 3 bases from V and 6 bases from J, with 22 bases between. The V gene's germline CDR1 is SGDLS and CDR2 YYNGEE. CDR3 region: CASSAAASGGLGNIQYF. DNA for the CDR3: TGTGCCAGCAGCGCAGCGGCTTCGGGCGGCCTAGGAAACATTCAGTACTTC. The full variable domain, its missing parts supplied by reference TRBV9 and TRBJ2-4, is DSGVTQTPKHLITATGQRVTLRCSPRSGDLSVYWYQQSLDQGLQFLIQYYNGEERAKGNILERFSAQQFPDLHSELNLSSLELGDSALYFCASSAAASGGLGNIQYFGAGTRLSVL.

This clonotype was counted between two and nine times. The chain uses TRBV6-2 or TRBV6-3 and TRBJ1-5; 8 nucleotides match TRBD1. Germline loops: CDR1 MNHEY, CDR2 SVGEGT. CDR3 length equals 17 residues. J was trimmed by 0 bases and V by 4 bases; bases with no gene match: 8. The CDR3 spells CASSSLDRGYSNQPQHF. The CDR3 DNA reads as TGTGCCAGCAGTTCCCTCGACAGGGGCTATAGCAATCAGCCCCAGCATTTT.

This clonotype has ten or more counts. For the CDR3, the DNA is TGTGCCAGCATGGGGAACAGGCCCTCCTACGAGCAGTACTTC. This translates into CASMGNRPSYEQYF. The chain uses TRBV6-1 and TRBJ2-7, with D possibly TRBD1 on 5 matching bases. Trimming shortened V by 7 bases and J by 0 bases, and 13 bases separated the two germline ends. CDR3 length: 14 amino acids. The germline V gene encodes CDR1 MNHNS and CDR2 SASEGT.

In its sample, this clonotype was seen a few times. The rearrangement uses TRBV3-1 and TRBJ1-2, with D maybe TRBD1 (5 bases). This CDR3 spans 14 amino acids. The V gene lost 1 base and the J gene lost 7 bases, with 13 bases spanning the gap. Germline V gene sequence: CDR1 LGHDT, CDR2 YNNKEL (reference sequence). The CDR3 loop reads CASSQVSGGAGYTF. The CDR3 DNA reads as TGTGCCAGCAGCCAAGTTTCGGGGGGTGCTGGCTACACCTTC.

This clonotype was found many times. The genes are TRBV28 and TRBJ1-2; D not resolved. Trimming removed 7 bases from V and 5 bases from J, with 20 bases in between. The CDR3 contains 15 residues. The V gene's germline CDR1 is MDHEN and CDR2 SYDVKM. CDR3 sequence (DNA): TGTGCCAGCACCTCGAGGCTGAATGGGGATTATGGCTACACCTTC. Amino acid sequence: CASTSRLNGDYGYTF.

This clonotype came up many times. The rearrangement joins TRBV28 to TRBJ1-2, with 8 bases matching TRBD1. Looked up from germline, CDR1 is MDHEN and CDR2 is SYDVKM. There are 18 residues in the CDR3. V gave up 3 bases and J gave up 2 bases; unmatched junction bases: 14. As DNA, the CDR3 is TGTGCCAGCAGTTTGTTACGGGACAGGCCCTGGGGAAACTATGGCTACACCTTC. Amino acids: CASSLLRDRPWGNYGYTF.

This clonotype has a handful of counts. This chain connects TRBV7-8 to TRBJ1-2; TRBD1 agrees at 9 bases. The CDR3 is 18 amino acids. Germline V gene lookup returns CDR1 SGHVS and CDR2 FQNEAQ. Losses at the gene ends were 2 bases for V and 2 bases for J; bases not matched to a gene: 12. The CDR3 spells CASSLMVIRDRENYGYTF. The CDR3 coding sequence is TGTGCCAGCAGCTTAATGGTTATCCGGGACAGGGAAAACTATGGCTACACCTTC. Full variable domain (rest looked up from reference TRBV7-8 and TRBJ1-2): GAGVSQSPRYKVAKRGQDVALRCDPISGHVSLFWYQQALGQGPEFLTYFQNEAQLDKSGLPSDRFFAERPEGSVSTLKIQRTQQEDSAVYLCASSLMVIRDRENYGYTFGSGTRLTVV.

This rearrangement joins TRBV20-1 to TRBJ1-6, with a possible D match to TRBD1 (6 bases). CDR3 size: 12 residues. V was pared by 5 bases and J by 11 bases, with 13 bases between. In germline, CDR1 is DFQATT, CDR2 SNEGSKA (reference sequence). For the CDR3, the DNA is TGCAGTGCTGAATTGACAGGAACACCCCTCCACTTT. It specifies CSAELTGTPLHF.

This clonotype appeared many times. The V and J genes are TRBV20-1 and TRBJ2-4; unclear D gene. The CDR3 runs to 14 residues. Germline values: CDR1 DFQATT, CDR2 SNEGSKA (reference sequence). V lost 0 bases and J lost 5, with 11 bases in between. The CDR3 loop is CSARDLLAENIQYF. The CDR3, as DNA: TGCAGTGCTAGAGATCTTTTGGCAGAAAACATTCAGTACTTC.

This clonotype has at least ten counts. The rearrangement links TRBV12-5 to TRBJ1-1, with TRBD1 matching 9 bases. V shed 1 base, J shed 5 bases, and the junction held 5 bases outside the gene matches. From germline, CDR1 is LGHNT and CDR2 FRNRAP. There are 15 residues in the CDR3. CDR3 nucleotide sequence: TGTGCTAGTGGTTTGGGACAGGGGGTGTGGACTGAAGCTTTCTTT. Amino acids: CASGLGQGVWTEAFF.

This clonotype is a singleton in its sample. The CDR3 protein is CSALRLAGSLPMETQYF. The CDR3, as DNA: TGCAGTGCTTTAAGACTAGCGGGAAGCCTTCCAATGGAGACCCAGTACTTC. The rearrangement links TRBV20-1 to TRBJ2-5; 11 nucleotides match TRBD2. V lost 5 bases to trimming and J lost 5 bases; unmatched junction nucleotides: 16. This CDR3 has 17 amino acids. From germline, CDR1 is DFQATT and CDR2 SNEGSKA (reference sequence).

This clonotype was picked up many times. The J gene is TRBJ2-1, the V gene TRBV14, with 9 bases that match TRBD2. Trimming removed 3 bases from V and 3 bases from J; junction bases left unmatched: 9. The CDR3 runs 17 residues. The germline V gene encodes CDR1 SGHDN and CDR2 FVKESK. CDR3 DNA sequence: TGTGCCAGCAGCCAGGATACAGGGACTAGCCGCTACAATGAGCAGTTCTTC. Translation: CASSQDTGTSRYNEQFF.

This clonotype was counted at least ten times. The rearrangement joins TRBV7-2 to TRBJ2-4, with no clear D. This CDR3 is 14 amino acids long. Germline CDR1 reads SGHTA; CDR2 reads FQGNSA. V lost 5 bases and J lost 0, with 8 bases in between. CDR3 nucleotides: TGTGCCAGCAGCGCTCGAGGAGCCAAAAACATTCAGTACTTC. Translating it yields CASSARGAKNIQYF.

This clonotype has a handful of counts. V is TRBV2 and J is TRBJ2-2; 7 bases line up with TRBD1. Germline CDR1 SNHLY, CDR2 FYNNEI. The CDR3 covers 17 residues. V lost 2 bases to trimming and J lost 4 bases; unmatched junction nucleotides: 10. CDR3 loop: CASSEIFTGAITGELFF. Here the CDR3 DNA reads TGTGCCAGCAGTGAAATCTTTACAGGGGCGATCACCGGGGAGCTGTTTTTT. Variable domain in full (rest from reference TRBV2 and TRBJ2-2): EPEVTQTPSHQVTQMGQEVILRCVPISNHLYFYWYRQILGQKVEFLVSFYNNEISEKSEIFDDQFSVERPDGSNFTLKIRSTKLEDSAMYFCASSEIFTGAITGELFFGEGSRLTVL.

This clonotype has at least ten counts. The chain links TRBV30 to TRBJ2-3, with D tentatively TRBD2 (6 bases). The CDR3 totals 13 residues. Germline V gene lookup returns CDR1 GTSNPN and CDR2 SVGIG (reference sequence). V was cut by 4 bases and J by 3 bases, with 11 bases left in between. CDR3 amino acids: CAWNRGRTDTQYF. DNA of the CDR3: TGTGCCTGGAACCGGGGGAGAACAGATACGCAGTATTTT. The variable domain in full, completed from reference TRBV30 and TRBJ2-3, reads SQTIHQWPATLVQPVGSPLSLECTVEGTSNPNLYWYRQAAGRGLQLLFYSVGIGQISSEVPQNLSASRPQDRQFILSSKKLLLSDSGFYLCAWNRGRTDTQYFGPGTRLTVL.

The chain recombines TRBV10-3 with TRBJ1-2; 7 bases map to TRBD1. The V gene's germline CDR1 is ENHRY and CDR2 SYGVKD. CDR3 length: 14 amino acids. V shed 5 bases, J shed 4 bases, and the junction held 7 bases outside the gene matches. CDR3 region: CAISHRDSLYGYTF. The CDR3 region has the DNA TGTGCCATCAGTCATCGGGACAGCCTCTATGGCTACACCTTC.

This clonotype was observed at least ten times. This sequence joins TRBV28 and TRBJ2-5, with 11 positions matching TRBD1. The CDR3 totals 15 residues. V lost 3 bases, J lost 4 bases, and 4 bases stayed unmatched. Germline lookup yields CDR1 MDHEN and CDR2 SYDVKM. The CDR3 reads CASSFPGTGGETQYF. CDR3 nucleotide sequence: TGTGCCAGCAGTTTTCCCGGGACAGGGGGAGAGACCCAGTACTTC.

This clonotype was observed a few times. With a much larger clone just one base away, this may be a read error. The CDR3 region is CASSLFRGQRETQYF. CDR3 nucleotides: TGTGCCAGCAGCTTATTCCGGGGGCAGCGAGAGACCCAGTACTTC. J is TRBJ2-5 and V is TRBV7-2; D tentatively reads TRBD1 or TRBD2 (6 bases each). Looked up from germline, CDR1 is SGHTA and CDR2 is FQGNSA. The V and J ends lost 2 bases and 4 bases respectively, with 14 bases between them. The CDR3 totals 15 residues. Together with reference TRBV7-2 and TRBJ2-5, the CDR3 gives the full variable domain: GAGVSQSPSNKVTEKGKDVELRCDPISGHTALYWYRQSLGQGLEFLIYFQGNSAPDKSGLPSDRFSAERTGGSVSTLTIQRTQQEDSAVYLCASSLFRGQRETQYFGPGTRLLVL.

This clonotype has a handful of counts. V and J are TRBV9 and TRBJ1-3; D is undetermined. Germline values: CDR1 SGDLS, CDR2 YYNGEE. CDR3 length: 15 residues. V lost 0 bases and J lost 0, with 7 bases in between. CDR3 DNA sequence: TGTGCCAGCAGCGTAGACCCGAGCTCTGGAAACACCATATATTTT. This gives the protein CASSVDPSSGNTIYF.

This clonotype was seen only a few times. J is TRBJ2-7 and V is TRBV2, with TRBD2 matching 7 bases. With 6 bases clipped from V and 0 bases from J, the junction kept 8 bases outside the gene matches. Germline-derived CDR1 and CDR2 are SNHLY and FYNNEI. The CDR3 loop spans 15 amino acids. The CDR3 DNA reads as TGTGCCAGCAGAGCCGGGACTACCGCCTCCTACGAGCAGTACTTC. Translation: CASRAGTTASYEQYF.

This clonotype was recorded at least ten times. CDR3 region: CASSLEAFVDQPQHF. The CDR3 DNA is TGTGCCAGCAGCTTGGAGGCCTTCGTCGATCAGCCCCAGCATTTT. The rearrangement joins TRBV5-5 to TRBJ1-5; D is unresolved. V dropped 0 bases and J dropped 5 bases, with 12 bases sitting between them. CDR3 size: 15 residues. Germline V lookup: CDR1 SGHKS, CDR2 YYEKEE (reference sequence).

Ten or more counts support this clonotype. V and J are TRBV27 and TRBJ2-1, with D hard to call. V shed 3 bases and J shed 0 bases, with 9 bases lying between them. Germline values: CDR1 MNHEY, CDR2 SMNVEV (reference sequence). CDR3 size: 15 residues. CDR3 loop: CASSLRFSSYNEQFF. Written as DNA, the CDR3 is TGTGCCAGCAGTTTGAGGTTTTCCTCCTACAATGAGCAGTTCTTC.

This clonotype was seen at least ten times. CDR3 coding DNA: TGCGCCAGCAACGTGTCCGTTCCGCTGGGCGAGCAGTACTTC. Protein: CASNVSVPLGEQYF. This chain joins TRBV10-1 and TRBJ2-7; the D is unclear. Trimming stripped 7 bases from V and 6 bases from J, with 19 bases between. Germline CDR1 reads WNHNN; CDR2 reads SYGVQD (reference sequence). The CDR3 length is 14 residues.

Only a few counts were recorded for this clonotype. CDR3 loop: CASSLGQGMLMSAEAFF. CDR3 bases: TGTGCCAGCAGTTTAGGGCAGGGGATGCTAATGAGCGCTGAAGCTTTCTTT. This rearrangement joins TRBV27 to TRBJ1-1; weak D call: TRBD1 (6 bases). CDR1 and CDR2 from the germline V gene are MNHEY and SMNVEV (reference sequence). The length of the CDR3 is 17 residues. The ends were cut back, 2 bases at V and 6 bases at J, with 22 bases in the middle.

This clonotype occurred a few times. The chain couples TRBV19 to TRBJ1-2, with 10 positions matching TRBD1. The CDR3 totals 15 residues. The germline CDR1 and CDR2 sequences are LNHDA and SQIVND (reference sequence). The J segment lost 7 bases and the V segment lost 9 bases, leaving 14 bases of the junction unmatched. CDR3 in amino acids: CASGTGDAILPGYTF. Here the CDR3 DNA reads TGTGCCAGCGGGACAGGGGACGCCATCCTTCCTGGCTACACCTTC. The full variable domain, its missing parts supplied by reference TRBV19 and TRBJ1-2, is DGGITQSPKYLFRKEGQNVTLSCEQNLNHDAMYWYRQDPGQGLRLIYYSQIVNDFQKGDIAEGYSVSREKKESFPLTVTSAQKNPTAFYLCASGTGDAILPGYTFGSGTRLTVV.

V gene TRBV27 combines with J gene TRBJ2-3, with TRBD2 matching 11 bases. With 0 bases clipped from V and 4 bases from J, the junction kept 3 bases outside the gene matches. The germline gives CDR1 MNHEY, CDR2 SMNVEV (reference sequence). This CDR3 spans 16 amino acids. The CDR3 here is CASSLSTSGTPDTQYF. The CDR3 DNA follows: TGTGCCAGCAGTTTATCGACTAGCGGGACGCCAGATACGCAGTATTTT.

This clonotype appeared a few times. CDR3 amino acids: CSVEAGNGNQPQHF. CDR3 DNA sequence: TGCAGCGTTGAAGCAGGGAACGGTAATCAGCCCCAGCATTTT. The J gene is TRBJ1-5, the V gene TRBV29-1, with D maybe TRBD1 (5 bases). The CDR3 runs to 14 residues. The germline V gene has CDR1 SQVTM and CDR2 ANQGSEA. Trimming removed 1 base from V and 4 bases from J, with 11 bases in between.

There are a few counts of this clonotype. This rearrangement joins TRBV27 to TRBJ1-4; 8 nucleotides match TRBD1. Germline V lookup: CDR1 MNHEY, CDR2 SMNVEV (reference sequence). CDR3 length: 17 amino acids. Trimming at V came to 1 base and at J to 11 bases, leaving 15 bases not matched to a gene. The CDR3 bases are TGTGCCAGCAGTTTATGGTCACAGGGGGTACCTTTGAATAAACTGTTTTTT. This codes for CASSLWSQGVPLNKLFF.

In this sample, this clonotype turned up many times. The chain employs TRBV20-1 and TRBJ1-1, with a weak D call TRBD1 (6 bases). The CDR3 has 14 residues. Germline CDR1 reads DFQATT; CDR2 reads SNEGSKA (reference sequence). V lost 4 bases, J lost 0 bases, and 12 bases lay in between. For the CDR3, the DNA is TGCAGTGCTACCCGACAGGCCCTGAACACTGAAGCTTTCTTT. This encodes CSATRQALNTEAFF.